This is a list of T cell receptor beta chains from one sample in a study of response to subunit inactivated influenza vaccine. TCRdb re-analysed the RT-PCR reads in MiXCR, keeping a single row per CDR3 protein. Here the sample spans 500,000 or so distinct CDR3 sequences, over 9.5% being singletons. The sequencing here drew on PBMCs from blood, taken 40 to 50 days after vaccination. Receptors originate from a man aged 50 or older who received an inactivated influenza vaccine. CDR3s include the opening cysteine and the closing phenylalanine or tryptophan. The D gene is left open where the match is weak. Rows may omit the clone size; those that give it use once, few, many or a size class.

>few|TRBD1|TRBV2|TRBJ2-1
TGTGCCAGCCGTTCGACAGGGGGCGAGAATGAGCAGTTCTTC
CASRSTGGENEQFF
>.|.|TRBV20-1|TRBJ2-7
TGCAGTGCCGGAGGGGGTCCGGACAGTCCCTCCTACGAGCAGTACTTC
CSAGGGPDSPSYEQYF
>.|TRBD1|TRBV4-2|TRBJ2-7
TGTGCCAGCAGCCAAGCTTATGACAGGGACTACGAGCAGTACTTC
CASSQAYDRDYEQYF
>many|.|TRBV5-6|TRBJ2-1
TGTGCCAGCAGCTTATTACGGGTCAATGAGCAGTTCTTC
CASSLLRVNEQFF
>many|.|TRBV12-3/TRBV12-4|TRBJ2-2
TGTGCCAGCAGCTCACCCGGCAGTGCCGGGGAGCTGTTTTTT
CASSSPGSAGELFF
>few|.|TRBV6-2/TRBV6-3|TRBJ2-3
TGTGCCAGCAGTTACTCAATCATCAGGGGTCGTGGCACAGATACGCAGTATTTT
CASSYSIIRGRGTDTQYF
>few|.|TRBV28|TRBJ2-7
TGTGCCAGCAGTTCCCCAGATTCCAAGGAGCAGTACTTC
CASSSPDSKEQYF
>few|.|TRBV7-2|TRBJ1-1
TGTGCCAGCAGCCCTACAGGGTGGTACACTGAAGCTTTCTTT
CASSPTGWYTEAFF
>.|TRBD1|TRBV7-3|TRBJ2-1
TGTGCCAGCAGCTTAAACAGGGGGCTTAACAATGAGCAGTTCTTC
CASSLNRGLNNEQFF
>few|.|TRBV29-1|TRBJ1-2
TGCAGCGCCCTTACAGGGAACTATGGCTACACCTTC
CSALTGNYGYTF
>few|.|TRBV20-1|TRBJ1-2
TGCAGTGCTAGGAGGGGATTTTTTTATGGCTACACCTTC
CSARRGFFYGYTF
>.|.|TRBV14|TRBJ2-7
TGTGCCAGCAGCCAGGATACAGGGCGCTCCTACGAGCAGTACTTC
CASSQDTGRSYEQYF
>many|TRBD1|TRBV6-1|TRBJ2-2
TGTGCCAGCAGTACAGGGGGGAACACCGGGGAGCTGTTTTTT
CASSTGGNTGELFF
>few|.|TRBV6-1|TRBJ2-5
TGTGCCAGCAGGGGACCTAGCAAAGAGACCCAGTACTTC
CASRGPSKETQYF
>few|.|TRBV12-3/TRBV12-4|TRBJ2-3
TGTGCCAGCAGTATTGACAGCTTTAGCACAGATACGCAGTATTTT
CASSIDSFSTDTQYF
>few|.|TRBV4-3|TRBJ2-3
TGCGCCAGCAGCCAAGATGACAGGTCGCTTGGCACAGATACGCAGTATTTT
CASSQDDRSLGTDTQYF
>many|TRBD2|TRBV7-2|TRBJ2-1
TGTGCCAGCAGCTTAGCGGGACTAGCGGGAGATTCTCAGTTCTTC
CASSLAGLAGDSQFF
>.|.|TRBV29-1|TRBJ2-7
TGCAGCGGAAATATCAACGAGCAGTACTTC
CSGNINEQYF
>many|TRBD2|TRBV5-6|TRBJ2-1
TGTGCCAGCAGTTGGACTAGCCTTGAGCAGTTCTTC
CASSWTSLEQFF
>few|.|TRBV5-1|TRBJ2-2
TGCGCCAGCAGGCGGCTAGGCGGAACCGGGGAGCTGTTTTTT
CASRRLGGTGELFF
>few|.|TRBV11-2|TRBJ2-2
TGTGCCAGCAGCTTAATCAGGGAAATCGGGGAGCTGTTTTTT
CASSLIREIGELFF
>many|.|TRBV12-3/TRBV12-4|TRBJ2-7
TGTGCCAGCAGTTTCCTCGGACAGACCTACGAGCAGTACTTC
CASSFLGQTYEQYF
>few|.|TRBV5-1|TRBJ2-3
TGCGCCAGCAGCTTGGGACAACCGTACGCCACAGATACGCAGTATTTT
CASSLGQPYATDTQYF
>few|TRBD2|TRBV6-2/TRBV6-3|TRBJ2-1
TGTGCCAGCACCAAAACAGGCCCGGGGGGGAACTACAATGAGCAGTTCTTC
CASTKTGPGGNYNEQFF
>few|.|TRBV15|TRBJ2-5
TGTGCCACCAGCAGTGACGGAAAAGAGACCCAGTACTTC
CATSSDGKETQYF
>many|TRBD1|TRBV12-3/TRBV12-4|TRBJ1-2
TGTGCCAGCAGCCCTGGGACAGGTTGGTTGGGCTACACCTTC
CASSPGTGWLGYTF
>many|.|TRBV6-5|TRBJ1-5
TGTGCCAGCAGTTACTTTTTCTCTCCTGAACCAGGGCAGCCCCAGCATTTT
CASSYFFSPEPGQPQHF
>.|TRBD1|TRBV7-2|TRBJ2-7
TGTGCCAGCAGCAAAACAGGGGGCCCCTACGAGCAGTACTTC
CASSKTGGPYEQYF
>.|.|TRBV3-1|TRBJ2-7
TGTGCCAGCAGTCAACAGGGTACACAGTCGGGGCAGTACTTC
CASSQQGTQSGQYF
>few|TRBD2|TRBV12-3/TRBV12-4|TRBJ2-5
TGTGCCAGCAGTCGGACTAGCGGGGCCCGGGGAACCCAGTACTTC
CASSRTSGARGTQYF
>.|.|TRBV30|TRBJ2-7
TGTGCCTGGAGCGGGGGCCTCTACGAGCAGTACTTC
CAWSGGLYEQYF
>many|.|TRBV20-1|TRBJ2-1
TGCAGTGCCCTAAACCAGGGAAGCTTTGACAATGAGCAGTTCTTC
CSALNQGSFDNEQFF
>many|TRBD1|TRBV29-1|TRBJ2-1
TGCAGCGTTGTAATAATGTTTGACAGGGCCTACAATGAGCAGTTCTTC
CSVVIMFDRAYNEQFF
>.|.|TRBV20-1|TRBJ2-7
TGCAGTGCTAGAGATCGTGGGGACGGTTGGAGCTCCTACGAGCAGTACTTC
CSARDRGDGWSSYEQYF
>.|TRBD1|TRBV12-3/TRBV12-4|TRBJ2-6
TGTGCCAGCACCGGGGACAGCTCGTTAAACTCTGGGGCCAACGTCCTGACTTTC
CASTGDSSLNSGANVLTF
>.|.|TRBV12-3/TRBV12-4|TRBJ1-1
TGTGCCAGCAGTTTAGTGGGGGGGAGCGCTGAAGCTTTCTTT
CASSLVGGSAEAFF
>.|TRBD2|TRBV20-1|TRBJ2-7
TGCAGTGCTAGACCGCGACTAGCGGGGTCCTCCTACGAGCAGTACTTC
CSARPRLAGSSYEQYF
>.|.|TRBV10-3|TRBJ2-6
TGTGCCATCAGTGAGGGGACGGGACGTGCTGGGGCCAACGTCCTGACTTTC
CAISEGTGRAGANVLTF
>.|.|TRBV5-1|TRBJ1-4
TGCGCCAGCTGTAGGGCAACTAATGAAAAACTGTTTTTT
CASCRATNEKLFF
>few|TRBD2|TRBV20-1|TRBJ2-7
TGCAGTGCTAGCTCCCTAGCGGGAGTCTCCTACGAGCAGTACTTC
CSASSLAGVSYEQYF
>.|.|TRBV25-1|TRBJ2-5
TGTGCCAGCAGTGAAGGGCCGGGACGCCAAGAGACCCAGTACTTC
CASSEGPGRQETQYF
>.|TRBD2|TRBV10-3|TRBJ2-7
TGTGCCATCAGTGAGTCACGGCAGGGACTAGCGGGGTTCGAGCAGTACTTC
CAISESRQGLAGFEQYF
>.|.|TRBV20-1|TRBJ1-5
TGCAGTGCTAGGGGGGGCTCGAGCAATCAGCCCCAGCATTTT
CSARGGSSNQPQHF
>few|.|TRBV4-2|TRBJ2-1
TGTGCCAGCAGCCAACTGGGGACCAACAATGAGCAGTTCTTC
CASSQLGTNNEQFF
>.|TRBD2|TRBV19|TRBJ2-3
TGTGCCAGTAGTATGGATCTTAGCGGGGGCGCAGATACGCAGTATTTT
CASSMDLSGGADTQYF
>few|.|TRBV12-3/TRBV12-4|TRBJ2-7
TGTGCCAGCCGGCCGGGAAGAGCCTACGAGCAGTACTTC
CASRPGRAYEQYF
>.|TRBD1|TRBV18|TRBJ2-2
TGTGCCAGCTCACCAGGACAGGGGGCCACCGGGGAGCTGTTTTTT
CASSPGQGATGELFF
>.|TRBD2|TRBV11-2|TRBJ2-1
TGTGCCAGCAACCCAGCGGGAGGGGCCTACAATGAGCAGTTCTTC
CASNPAGGAYNEQFF
>.|.|TRBV2|TRBJ2-7
TGTGCCAGCAGCCTAGGCTCAGGGGTCTACGAGCAGTACTTC
CASSLGSGVYEQYF
>.|TRBD2|TRBV20-1|TRBJ2-3
TGCAGTAGTAAAGCGGGGGGGCTTGCAGATACGCAGTATTTT
CSSKAGGLADTQYF
>.|.|TRBV12-3/TRBV12-4|TRBJ2-5
TGTGCCAGCAGTTTATGGGACGGGGGAAGGGAGACCCAGTACTTC
CASSLWDGGRETQYF
>.|.|TRBV12-3/TRBV12-4|TRBJ1-5
TGTGCCAGCAGACGTGACCAGGGAAATCAGCCCCAGCATTTT
CASRRDQGNQPQHF
>.|.|TRBV12-3/TRBV12-4|TRBJ2-5
TGTGCCAGCAGTTTTGGGTCCACCCAAGAGACCCAGTACTTC
CASSFGSTQETQYF
>few|TRBD2|TRBV7-2|TRBJ2-2
TGTGCCAGCAGCTTAATCGGCGGGAGGAACACCGGGGAGCTGTTTTTT
CASSLIGGRNTGELFF
>few|.|TRBV29-1|TRBJ2-1
TGCAGCGTTGGACGGAGGGGGGGTGAGCAGTTCTTC
CSVGRRGGEQFF
>few|.|TRBV15|TRBJ2-7
TGTGCCACCAGCAGAGATCGGGCCACAGGGATTTTCTACGAGCAGTACTTC
CATSRDRATGIFYEQYF
>few|TRBD2|TRBV7-3|TRBJ2-2
TGTGCCAGCAGCTTAGCCCCTATGGCGGGAGCTTCCGCCGGGGAGCTGTTTTTT
CASSLAPMAGASAGELFF